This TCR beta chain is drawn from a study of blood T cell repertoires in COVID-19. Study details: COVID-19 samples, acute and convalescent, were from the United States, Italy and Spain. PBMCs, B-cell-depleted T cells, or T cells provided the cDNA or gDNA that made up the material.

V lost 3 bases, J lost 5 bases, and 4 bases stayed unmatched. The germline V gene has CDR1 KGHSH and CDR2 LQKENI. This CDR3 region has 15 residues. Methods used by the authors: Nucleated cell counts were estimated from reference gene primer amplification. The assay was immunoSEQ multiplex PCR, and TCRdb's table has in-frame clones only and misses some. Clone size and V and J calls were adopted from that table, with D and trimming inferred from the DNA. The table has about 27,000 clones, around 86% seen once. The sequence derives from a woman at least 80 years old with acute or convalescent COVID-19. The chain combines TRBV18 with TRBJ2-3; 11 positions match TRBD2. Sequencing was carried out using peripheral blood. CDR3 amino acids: CASSPTSGSGDTQYF. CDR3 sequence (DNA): TGTGCCAGCTCACCTACTAGCGGGAGCGGAGATACGCAGTATTTT.